This TCR beta chain came from a study of cytomegalovirus exposure and HLA in healthy donors. Study-wide findings and caveats: Further analysis was carried out later, and it showed several of the most significant clusters appearing linked to common viral pathogens. Diagnosis of cytomegalovirus status made by the classifier reportedly showed high specificity and sensitivity. Later work found most CMV-associated TCR beta chains apparently HLA-restricted.

13 Jbeta primers and 60 Vbeta primers were used for the PCR. This table comes from immunoSEQ multiplex PCR, and its TCRdb copy is limited to in-frame clones, with some not included. Among roughly 100,000 clones listed, over 60% were seen once. CDR1 LGHNA and CDR2 YSLEER come from the germline V gene. V gave up 3 bases and J gave up 6 bases, with 14 bases separating them. This CDR3 region has 15 residues. With regard to this clone: No antigen is known for it.

The sample comprised PBMCs. The receptor was isolated from a male donor in good health and CMV-seropositive. J is TRBJ2-2 and V is TRBV4-3, with D perhaps TRBD2 (5 bases). The chain's CDR3 is CASSQRVIGAGELFF. CDR3 coding DNA: TGCGCCAGCAGCCAGAGGGTCATCGGCGCCGGGGAGCTGTTTTTT.